This TCR beta chain was documented in a study of T-cell memory formation after mild COVID-19. Study overall: TCR clusters mostly belonged to single donors.

Amplification by 5'RACE using constant-segment primers produced TCR alpha and TCR beta cDNA libraries that carried sample barcodes and UMIs. Using its own MiXCR run on the 5' RACE reads, TCRdb lists one record per CDR3 protein. The table shows roughly 600,000 distinct CDR3 sequences, with about a sixth occurring only once. In regard to this clonotype: No antigen is known for it.

Study-wide results and limits: Second-wave clones that peaked on day 37 lacked confirmed SARS-CoV-2 specificity. In pre-infection memory, a portion of responding clones appeared, which suggested that cross-reactive memory joined.

Input material: PBMCs or a T cell subset sorted from them (not recorded which). The clonotype was recovered from an adult woman who had mild COVID-19 (a few samples of this study predate the infection). Cell type and time point are not known.

CDR3 in amino acids: CASSPTGGVQETQYF. The CDR3 bases are TGTGCCAGCTCACCGACGGGAGGGGTCCAAGAGACCCAGTACTTC. This rearrangement joins TRBV18 to TRBJ2-5; 8 bases are shared with TRBD2. The V segment lost 3 bases and the J segment 1 base; nucleotides outside the gene matches: 4. The CDR3 runs to 15 residues. Per germline, CDR1 KGHSH and CDR2 LQKENI.